Only a few counts were recorded for the clone carrying this TCR beta chain. Some clones are missing from TCRdb's copy, which holds only in-frame ones; the method was immunoSEQ multiplex PCR. The table lists about 9,600 clones, around 66% of them singletons. This sample is drawn from a study of neoadjuvant anti-PD-1 for oral cavity cancer. The V end was cut by 0 bases, the J end by 4 bases, with 13 bases between. Germline CDR1 GTSNPN, CDR2 SVGIG (reference sequence). The CDR3 totals 15 residues. This sample's time point: after neoadjuvant nivolumab, at surgical resection. V gene TRBV30 combines with J gene TRBJ1-3; D uncertain. The TCR originated in a person aged 40 to 85 with oral cavity squamous cell carcinoma. Sequencing was performed on PBMCs, taken after nivolumab (anti-PD-1) treatment. The CDR3 loop reads CAWSVPLNRGNTIYF. Here the CDR3 DNA reads TGTGCCTGGAGTGTACCCCTTAATCGGGGAAACACCATATATTTT. The complete variable domain, with remaining parts taken from reference TRBV30 and TRBJ1-3, reads SQTIHQWPATLVQPVGSPLSLECTVEGTSNPNLYWYRQAAGRGLQLLFYSVGIGQISSEVPQNLSASRPQDRQFILSSKKLLLSDSGFYLCAWSVPLNRGNTIYFGEGSWLTVV.